A selection of T cell receptor beta chains follows, all from one sample in a study of blood T cells in healthy people across ages. TCRdb processed the 5' RACE reads anew with MiXCR; each CDR3 protein has one entry. The sample lists roughly 800,000 distinct CDR3 sequences, 55% to 75% occurring once. The sample taken for sequencing was blood. The receptor set was obtained from a man aged 25-45 years in good health. CDR3s include the opening cysteine and the closing phenylalanine or tryptophan. A D gene is named only where the DNA matches it firmly. Some rows have no size entry. The others give once, few or many, or a class for an expanded clone.

TRBJ2-7,TRBV21-1,.,.,CASSFPEGTFYEQYF,TGTGCCAGCAGCTTCCCCGAGGGGACATTTTACGAGCAGTACTTC
TRBJ2-5,TRBV29-1,few,.,CSVDDGAQETQYF,TGCAGCGTTGATGATGGTGCCCAAGAGACCCAGTACTTC
TRBJ2-3,TRBV12-3/TRBV12-4,.,TRBD2,CASSLGTSGRKPTDTQYF,TGTGCCAGCAGTTTGGGGACTAGCGGGAGAAAGCCAACAGATACGCAGTATTTT
TRBJ2-1,TRBV20-1,.,TRBD2,CSARDVTSAYNEQFF,TGCAGTGCTAGAGACGTGACTAGCGCCTACAATGAGCAGTTCTTC
TRBJ2-1,TRBV10-3,.,TRBD1,CAIKSTGLGDNEQFF,TGTGCCATCAAATCGACAGGGTTAGGGGACAATGAGCAGTTCTTC
TRBJ2-7,TRBV20-1,.,.,CSASPSAYEQYF,TGCAGTGCTTCCCCTTCCGCCTACGAGCAGTACTTC
TRBJ1-5,TRBV20-1,.,.,CSARDGHNQPQHF,TGCAGTGCTAGAGATGGACACAATCAGCCCCAGCATTTT
TRBJ1-5,TRBV10-3,.,.,CAISESTQGLKPQHF,TGTGCCATCAGTGAGTCGACTCAGGGACTAAAGCCCCAGCATTTT
TRBJ1-5,TRBV7-2,.,.,CASSSSGTYNQPQHF,TGTGCCAGCAGCTCGAGCGGGACATACAATCAGCCCCAGCATTTT
TRBJ2-7,TRBV20-1,.,.,CSARKRAISSYEQYF,TGCAGTGCTAGGAAAAGAGCCATAAGCTCCTACGAGCAGTACTTC
TRBJ2-6,TRBV27,.,.,CASSFRGDTGANVLTF,TGTGCCAGCAGTTTCAGGGGAGACACTGGGGCCAACGTCCTGACTTTC
TRBJ2-4,TRBV2,.,TRBD1,CASGGQGGQYF,TGTGCCAGCGGAGGACAGGGCGGGCAGTACTTC
TRBJ1-4,TRBV30,.,.,CAWKGLGNEKLFF,TGTGCCTGGAAGGGCCTTGGTAATGAAAAACTGTTTTTT
TRBJ2-7,TRBV20-1,.,TRBD2,CSGDPGLARYEQYF,TGCAGTGGTGACCCGGGACTAGCGCGGTACGAGCAGTACTTC
TRBJ2-1,TRBV12-3/TRBV12-4,.,.,CASGSRVHNEQFF,TGTGCCAGCGGCTCACGGGTCCACAATGAGCAGTTCTTC
TRBJ2-6,TRBV4-2,few,TRBD1,CASSQDRDSISGANVLTF,TGTGCCAGCAGCCAAGACCGGGACAGCATTTCTGGGGCCAACGTCCTGACTTTC
TRBJ1-1,TRBV5-5,.,.,CASSSHLTEFNTEAFF,TGTGCCAGCAGCTCCCATCTCACAGAATTCAACACTGAAGCTTTCTTT
TRBJ2-3,TRBV7-3,.,.,CASSLNWGTDTQYF,TGTGCCAGCAGCTTAAACTGGGGCACAGATACGCAGTATTTT
TRBJ1-6,TRBV6-1,.,.,CASSEGRERPLHF,TGTGCCAGCAGTGAAGGACGCGAAAGGCCCCTCCACTTT
TRBJ2-1,TRBV27,.,.,CACSLTFGSGVGAFVDEQFF,TGTGCCTGCAGTCTAACCTTCGGCTCGGGCGTGGGGGCATTTGTCGATGAGCAGTTCTTC
TRBJ2-7,TRBV6-6,.,.,CASSLPGRGQYF,TGTGCCAGCAGCCTACCCGGGCGTGGGCAGTACTTC
TRBJ2-1,TRBV18,.,TRBD1,CASSQGDRIYEQFF,TGTGCCAGCTCACAAGGGGACAGAATCTATGAGCAGTTCTTC